This T cell receptor beta chain was found in a study of Ad26.COV2.S vaccination and SARS-CoV-2 variants. The overall study: In the study, Ad26.COV2.S was injected intramuscularly once, or twice 56 days apart. Study-wide findings and caveats: Spike-specific TCR breadth ran higher among vaccine recipients than placebo recipients. The study found similar non-spike TCR breadth in vaccine and placebo recipients. TCR breadth and depth estimates may have understated total T cell responses.

Of note for this clone: Its specificity is unknown.

The ends were cut back, 1 base at V and 0 bases at J, with 13 bases in the middle. The CDR3 totals 17 residues. In germline, CDR1 is MGHRA, CDR2 YSYEKL. Measured with immunoSEQ multiplex PCR; TCRdb has only the in-frame clones, and not every one. The table has hundreds of thousands of clones, over 75% seen once. Treatment given: roughly 18 received Ad26.COV2.S at low or high dose, single or two shots; 5 received placebo; per-sample allocation not given. Specimens were obtained on day 63 following the first vaccine or placebo injection. Source: peripheral blood, taken in a trial of Ad26.COV2.S vaccine versus placebo. The TCR originated in a person between 18 and 60 years old who received the Ad26.COV2.S COVID-19 vaccine or a placebo. The chain recombines TRBV4-1 with TRBJ2-1; the D is unclear. The CDR3, as DNA: TGCGCCAGCAGCCAAGCCGATCTAGGGTTCTCCTACAATGAGCAGTTCTTC. Protein product: CASSQADLGFSYNEQFF.